The next 12 T cell receptor beta chains were all read from a single sample in a study of blood T cell repertoires in COVID-19. TCRdb's table, derived via immunoSEQ multiplex PCR, lists solely in-frame clones and lacks some. There are roughly 73,000 clones in the sample; 75% to 80% occur only once, and roughly a sixth lies in the top ten. The sample taken for sequencing was peripheral blood. The source is a human donor in a cohort sampled during active COVID-19.

The chain is built from TRBV5-1 and TRBJ2-3, with TRBD1 matching 9 bases. This CDR3 contains 17 residues. Unmatched junction bases numbered 11, after V lost 0 bases and J lost 6 bases. The V gene's germline CDR1 is SGHRS and CDR2 YFSETQ. For the CDR3, the DNA is TGCGCCAGCAGCTTGGGGGGACAGGGCCCACCCTGGGATACGCAGTATTTT. Its translation is CASSLGGQGPPWDTQYF.

A few counts support this clone. The chain recombines TRBV7-2 with TRBJ2-7; TRBD2 matches at 9 bases. The V gene's germline CDR1 is SGHTA and CDR2 FQGNSA. The CDR3 covers 13 residues. V trimming: 4 bases; J trimming: 8 bases; junction bases outside the gene matches: 6. The DNA of the CDR3 is TGTGCCAGCAGCTCGGTGGCGGGAGGGCAGCAGTACTTC. It specifies CASSSVAGGQQYF.

The chain joins TRBV3-1 (or the pseudogene TRBV3-2) to TRBJ2-5; tentatively, D is TRBD2 (7 bases). Between the trimmed V and J ends, which lost 1 base and 5 bases, there was a span of 17 bases. CDR3 length: 16 amino acids. Germline CDR1 is LGHDT and CDR2 is YNNKEL (reference sequence). The CDR3 DNA sequence: TGTGCCAGCAGCCAAGCGGGGGGCGGGGGCGGGGAGACCCAGTACTTC. It yields the protein CASSQAGGGGGETQYF.

The chain links TRBV20-1 to TRBJ2-1; perhaps TRBD2 as D (6 bases). Germline V gene sequence: CDR1 DFQATT, CDR2 SNEGSKA (reference sequence). The length of the CDR3 is 14 residues. Trimming pared 3 bases from V and 7 bases from J, leaving 16 bases between. For the CDR3, the DNA is TGCAGTGCTAGTCTACTAGCTTGGCATAATGAGCAGTTCTTC. This sequence encodes CSASLLAWHNEQFF.

J is TRBJ2-3 and V is TRBV19, with TRBD2 identical over 9 bases. The J segment lost 2 bases and the V segment lost 6 bases, leaving 6 bases of the junction unmatched. The CDR3 runs 15 residues. Germline V lookup: CDR1 LNHDA, CDR2 SQIVND (reference sequence). The CDR3 reads CASRTGGRATDTQYF. In DNA, the CDR3 is TGTGCCAGTAGAACGGGCGGGAGGGCCACAGATACGCAGTATTTT.

V usage is TRBV7-9 and J usage is TRBJ1-2; D not certain. CDR1 and CDR2 (germline): SEHNR, FQNEAQ (reference sequence). V was pared by 2 bases and J by 2 bases, with 15 bases between. The CDR3 has 16 residues. The CDR3 is CASSLSGFSQNYGYTF. As DNA, the CDR3 is TGTGCCAGCAGCTTAAGTGGGTTCTCACAGAACTATGGCTACACCTTC.

J is TRBJ1-1 and V is TRBV6-6; 7 nucleotides align to TRBD1. CDR1 and CDR2 from the germline V gene are MNHNY and SVGAGI (reference sequence). Germline trimming cut 4 bases from V and 5 bases from J; bases unmatched to any gene: 10. The CDR3 has 15 amino acids. The chain's CDR3 is CASSSDDRVGTEAFF. In nucleotides, the CDR3 is TGTGCCAGCAGTTCCGACGACAGGGTTGGAACTGAAGCTTTCTTT.

V usage is TRBV11-3 and J usage is TRBJ2-7, with D unresolved. V lost 5 bases and J lost 0, with 8 bases in between. Looked up from germline, CDR1 is SGHNT and CDR2 is YENEEA. The CDR3 has 13 amino acids. The DNA for the CDR3 is TGTGCCAGCAGCCAATCGGGCTCCTACGAGCAGTACTTC. Translated, it gives CASSQSGSYEQYF. Full variable domain (rest looked up from reference TRBV11-3 and TRBJ2-7): EAGVVQSPRYKIIEKKQPVAFWCNPISGHNTLYWYLQNLGQGPELLIRYENEEAVDDSQLPKDRFSAERLKGVDSTLKIQPAELGDSAVYLCASSQSGSYEQYFGPGTRLTVT.

This rearrangement joins TRBV3-1 (or the pseudogene TRBV3-2) to TRBJ2-7, with TRBD1 as a possible D gene (6 bases). Germline loops: CDR1 LGHDT, CDR2 YNNKEL (reference sequence). This CDR3 comprises 12 residues. V was cut by 1 base and J by 7 bases, with 8 bases left in between. The CDR3 loop reads CASSQVGAEQYF. CDR3 in DNA: TGTGCCAGCAGCCAAGTGGGGGCAGAGCAGTACTTC.

The J gene is TRBJ2-6, the V gene TRBV5-1, with 9 bases fitting TRBD1. Germline CDR1 and CDR2: SGHRS and YFSETQ. Losses at the gene ends were 3 bases for V and 1 base for J; bases not matched to a gene: 8. CDR3 length: 18 residues. CDR3 sequence (DNA): TGCGCCAGCAGCTCGAGGACAGGGACAGGGTCTGGGGCCAACGTCCTGACTTTC. Protein product: CASSSRTGTGSGANVLTF.

This clone has a handful of counts. The CDR3 nucleotides are TGTGCCAGCAGCTTCTCGACAGCAAACACTGAAGCTTTCTTT. Its protein product is CASSFSTANTEAFF. The chain uses TRBV5-5 and TRBJ1-1; the D gene is possibly TRBD1 (5 bases). The CDR3 runs 14 residues. Germline assignment: CDR1 SGHKS and CDR2 YYEKEE (reference sequence). V shed 2 bases and J shed 2 bases, with 10 bases lying between them.

Judged by abundance, this clone is large. The chain recombines TRBV15 with TRBJ1-4; possible D gene TRBD1, 6 bases. The CDR3 consists of 15 residues. V gave up 3 bases and J gave up 7 bases, with 15 bases separating them. CDR1 is LNHNV and CDR2 is YYDKDF in the germline V gene (reference sequence). CDR3 in DNA: TGTGCCACCAGCAGCCGGACACAACAGGGTGAAAAACTGTTTTTT. Residues: CATSSRTQQGEKLFF. The full variable domain, rest sourced from reference TRBV15 and TRBJ1-4, is DAMVIQNPRYQVTQFGKPVTLSCSQTLNHNVMYWYQQKSSQAPKLLFHYYDKDFNNEADTPDNFQSRRPNTSFCFLDIRSPGLGDTAMYLCATSSRTQQGEKLFFGSGTQLSVL.